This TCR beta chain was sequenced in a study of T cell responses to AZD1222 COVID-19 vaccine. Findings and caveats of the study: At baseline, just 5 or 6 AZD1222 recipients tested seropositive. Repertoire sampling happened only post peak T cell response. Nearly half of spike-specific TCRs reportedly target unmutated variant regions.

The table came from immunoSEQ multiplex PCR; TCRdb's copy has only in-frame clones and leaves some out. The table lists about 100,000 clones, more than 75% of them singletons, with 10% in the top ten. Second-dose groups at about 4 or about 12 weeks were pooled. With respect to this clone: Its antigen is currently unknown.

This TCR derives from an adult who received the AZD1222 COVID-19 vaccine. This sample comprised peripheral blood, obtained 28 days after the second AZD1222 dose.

This CDR3 is CASSGTSAIYEQYF. The DNA of the CDR3 is TGCGCCAGCAGCGGAACTAGCGCAATCTACGAGCAGTACTTC. The chain employs TRBV5-1 and TRBJ2-7; 7 bases match TRBD2. The J segment lost 3 bases and the V segment lost 4 bases, leaving 7 bases of the junction unmatched. This CDR3 comprises 14 residues. Per germline, CDR1 SGHRS and CDR2 YFSETQ.